This T cell receptor (beta chain) stems from a study of blood T cell repertoires in COVID-19. Study at large: Specimens from acute and convalescent COVID-19 originated in the United States, Italy and Spain. PBMCs, B-cell-depleted T cells, or T cells provided the cDNA or gDNA that made up the material.

Authors' methods: For nucleated cells, counts were estimated from reference gene primer amplification. Clones were sequenced by immunoSEQ multiplex PCR, and TCRdb holds only the in-frame ones, with some missing. D and trimming come from the DNA, and the V and J calls and clone size come from that table. The table includes hundreds of thousands of clones, around 83% detected once. The length of the CDR3 is 12 residues. The germline CDR1 and CDR2 sequences are LGHDT and YNNKEL (reference sequence). Between the trimmed V and J ends, which lost 1 base and 6 bases, there was a span of 5 bases. Sequences were obtained from peripheral blood. The chain couples TRBV3-1 (or the pseudogene TRBV3-2) to TRBJ2-3; D remains ambiguous. The sequence came from an older man with acute or convalescent COVID-19. CDR3 in DNA: TGTGCCAGCAGCCAAGTTCTTGATACGCAGTATTTT. Translation gives CASSQVLDTQYF.